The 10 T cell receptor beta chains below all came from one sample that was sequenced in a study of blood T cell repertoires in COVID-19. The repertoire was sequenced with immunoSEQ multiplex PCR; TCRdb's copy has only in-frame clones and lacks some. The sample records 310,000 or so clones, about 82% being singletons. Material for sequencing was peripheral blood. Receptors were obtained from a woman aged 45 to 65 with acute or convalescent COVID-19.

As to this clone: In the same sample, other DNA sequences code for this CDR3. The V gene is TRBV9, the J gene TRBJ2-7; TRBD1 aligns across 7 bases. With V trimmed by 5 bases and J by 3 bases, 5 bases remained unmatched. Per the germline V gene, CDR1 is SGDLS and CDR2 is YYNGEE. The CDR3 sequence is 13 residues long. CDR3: CASSAGTDYEQYF. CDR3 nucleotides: TGTGCCAGCAGTGCCGGGACAGACTACGAGCAGTACTTC.

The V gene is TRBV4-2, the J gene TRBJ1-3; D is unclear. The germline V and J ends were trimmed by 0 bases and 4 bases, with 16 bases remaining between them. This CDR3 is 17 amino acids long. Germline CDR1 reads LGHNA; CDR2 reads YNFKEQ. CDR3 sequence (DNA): TGTGCCAGCAGCCAAGAGTTAAGAGGAGTGTGGGGAAACACCATATATTTT. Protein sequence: CASSQELRGVWGNTIYF.

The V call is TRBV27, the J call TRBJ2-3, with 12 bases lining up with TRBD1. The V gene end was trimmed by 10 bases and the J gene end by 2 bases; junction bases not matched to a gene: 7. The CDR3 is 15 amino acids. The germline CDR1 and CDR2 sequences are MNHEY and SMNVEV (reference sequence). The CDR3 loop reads CATGDRGRITDTQYF. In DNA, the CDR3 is TGTGCCACCGGGGACAGGGGGCGAATCACAGATACGCAGTATTTT.

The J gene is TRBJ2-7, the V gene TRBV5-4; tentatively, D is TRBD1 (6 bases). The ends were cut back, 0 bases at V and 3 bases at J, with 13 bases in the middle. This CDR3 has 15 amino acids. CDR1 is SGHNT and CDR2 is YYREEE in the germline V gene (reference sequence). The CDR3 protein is CASSLGTGSFYEQYF. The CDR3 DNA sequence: TGTGCCAGCAGCTTGGGAACAGGGTCCTTCTACGAGCAGTACTTC.

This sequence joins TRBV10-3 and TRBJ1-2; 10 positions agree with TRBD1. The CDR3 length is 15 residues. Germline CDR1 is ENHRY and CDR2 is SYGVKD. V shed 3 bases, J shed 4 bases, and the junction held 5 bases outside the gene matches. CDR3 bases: TGTGCCATCAGTGAAGGGACAGGGGATGCCTATGGCTACACCTTC. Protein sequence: CAISEGTGDAYGYTF.

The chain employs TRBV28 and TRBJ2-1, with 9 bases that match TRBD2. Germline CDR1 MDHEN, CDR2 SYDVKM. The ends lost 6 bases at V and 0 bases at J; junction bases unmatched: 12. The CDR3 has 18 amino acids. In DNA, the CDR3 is TGTGCCAGCAGCCCGAAAGCGGGAGGCGCGACCTCCTACAATGAGCAGTTCTTC. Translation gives CASSPKAGGATSYNEQFF.

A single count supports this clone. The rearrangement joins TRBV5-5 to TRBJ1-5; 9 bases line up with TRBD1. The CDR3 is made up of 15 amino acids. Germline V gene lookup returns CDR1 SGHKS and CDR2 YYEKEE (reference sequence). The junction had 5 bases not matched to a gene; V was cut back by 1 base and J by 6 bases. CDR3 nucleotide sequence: TGTGCCAGCAGCTTGTCTACAGGGGGCATTCAGCCCCAGCATTTT. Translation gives CASSLSTGGIQPQHF.

The CDR3: CASSLKRGGADYGYTF. CDR3 coding DNA: TGTGCCAGCAGCTTAAAGCGAGGGGGGGCGGACTATGGCTACACCTTC. This chain joins TRBV13 and TRBJ1-2; weak D call: TRBD1 (6 bases). This CDR3 is built from 16 residues. V lost 2 bases and J 3 bases, leaving 16 bases between the germline ends. Germline V lookup: CDR1 PRHDT, CDR2 FYEKMQ (reference sequence).

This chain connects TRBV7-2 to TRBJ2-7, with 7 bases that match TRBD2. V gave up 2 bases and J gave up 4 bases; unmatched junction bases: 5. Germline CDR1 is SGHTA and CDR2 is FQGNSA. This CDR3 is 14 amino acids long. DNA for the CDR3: TGTGCCAGCAGCTTACTGCGGGAGCAATACGAGCAGTACTTC. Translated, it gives CASSLLREQYEQYF.

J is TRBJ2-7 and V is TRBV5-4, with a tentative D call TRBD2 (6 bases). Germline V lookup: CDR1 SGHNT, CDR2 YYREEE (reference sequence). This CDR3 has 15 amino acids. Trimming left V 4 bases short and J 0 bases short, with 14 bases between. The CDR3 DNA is TGTGCCAGCAGCGTAAGCGGGTCCCCCTCCTACGAGCAGTACTTC. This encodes CASSVSGSPSYEQYF.